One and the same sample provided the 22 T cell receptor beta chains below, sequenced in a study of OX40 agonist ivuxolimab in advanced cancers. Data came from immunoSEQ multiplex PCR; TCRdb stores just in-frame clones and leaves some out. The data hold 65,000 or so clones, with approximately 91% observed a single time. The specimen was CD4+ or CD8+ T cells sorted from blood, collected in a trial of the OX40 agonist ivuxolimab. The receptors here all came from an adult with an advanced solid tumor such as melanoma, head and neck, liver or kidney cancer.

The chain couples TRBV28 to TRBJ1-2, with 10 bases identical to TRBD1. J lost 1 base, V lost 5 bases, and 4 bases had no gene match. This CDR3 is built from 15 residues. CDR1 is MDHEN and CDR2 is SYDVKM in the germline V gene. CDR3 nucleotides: TGTGCCAGCAGTCGACAGGGGGCCTATAACTATGGCTACACCTTC. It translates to CASSRQGAYNYGYTF.

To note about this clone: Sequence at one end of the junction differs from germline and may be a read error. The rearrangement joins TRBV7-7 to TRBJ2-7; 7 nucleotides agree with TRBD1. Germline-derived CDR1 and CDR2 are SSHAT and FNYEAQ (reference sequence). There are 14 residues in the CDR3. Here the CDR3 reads CASSADRLSYEQYF. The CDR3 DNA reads TGTGCTAGCAGTGCGGACAGGTTATCCTACGAGCAGTACTTC.

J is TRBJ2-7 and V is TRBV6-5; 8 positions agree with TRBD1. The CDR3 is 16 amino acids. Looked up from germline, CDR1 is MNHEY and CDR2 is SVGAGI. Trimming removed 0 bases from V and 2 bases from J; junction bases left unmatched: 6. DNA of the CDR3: TGTGCCAGCAGTTACTCGAGGGGGACAGGAGCCTACGAGCAGTACTTC. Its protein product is CASSYSRGTGAYEQYF.

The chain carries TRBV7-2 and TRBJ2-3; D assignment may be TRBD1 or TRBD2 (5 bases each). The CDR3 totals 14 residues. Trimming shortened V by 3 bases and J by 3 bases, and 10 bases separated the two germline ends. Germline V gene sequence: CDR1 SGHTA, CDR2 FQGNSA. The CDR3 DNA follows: TGTGCCAGCAGCTTTGTGGGGGAGACAGATACGCAGTATTTT. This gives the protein CASSFVGETDTQYF.

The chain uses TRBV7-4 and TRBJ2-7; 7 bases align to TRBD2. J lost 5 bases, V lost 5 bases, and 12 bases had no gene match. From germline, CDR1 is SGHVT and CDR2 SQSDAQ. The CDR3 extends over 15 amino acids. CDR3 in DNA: TGTGCCAGCAGCCCAGCGTTCGTGGGGGGGAACGAGCAGTACTTC. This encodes CASSPAFVGGNEQYF.

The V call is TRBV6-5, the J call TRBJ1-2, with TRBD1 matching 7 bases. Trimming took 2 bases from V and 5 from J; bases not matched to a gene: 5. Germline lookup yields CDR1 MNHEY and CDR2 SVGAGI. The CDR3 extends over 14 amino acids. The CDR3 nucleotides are TGTGCCAGCAGTTACATAGGACAGGCATATGGCTACACCTTC. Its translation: CASSYIGQAYGYTF.

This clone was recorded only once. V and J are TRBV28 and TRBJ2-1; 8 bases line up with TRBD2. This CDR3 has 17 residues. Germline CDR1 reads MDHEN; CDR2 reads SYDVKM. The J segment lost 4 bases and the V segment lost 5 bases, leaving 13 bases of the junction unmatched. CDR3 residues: CASSARVGRGTYNEQFF. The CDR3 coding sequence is TGTGCCAGCAGTGCCAGAGTCGGGAGGGGGACATACAATGAGCAGTTCTTC.

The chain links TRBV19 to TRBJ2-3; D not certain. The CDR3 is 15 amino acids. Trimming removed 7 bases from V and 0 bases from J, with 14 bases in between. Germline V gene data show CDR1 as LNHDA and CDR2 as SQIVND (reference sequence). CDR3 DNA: TGTGCCAGTAAACTCGGGTTCTCTAGCACAGATACGCAGTATTTT. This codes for CASKLGFSSTDTQYF. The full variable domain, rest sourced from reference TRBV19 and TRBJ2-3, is DGGITQSPKYLFRKEGQNVTLSCEQNLNHDAMYWYRQDPGQGLRLIYYSQIVNDFQKGDIAEGYSVSREKKESFPLTVTSAQKNPTAFYLCASKLGFSSTDTQYFGPGTRLTVL.

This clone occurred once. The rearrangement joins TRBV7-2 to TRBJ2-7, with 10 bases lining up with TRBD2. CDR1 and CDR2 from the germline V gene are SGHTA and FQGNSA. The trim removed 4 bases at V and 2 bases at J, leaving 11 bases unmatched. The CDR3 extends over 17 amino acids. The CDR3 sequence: CASSSTRRAGGPYEQYF. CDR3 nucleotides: TGTGCCAGCAGCTCAACCCGCCGAGCGGGAGGGCCCTACGAGCAGTACTTC.

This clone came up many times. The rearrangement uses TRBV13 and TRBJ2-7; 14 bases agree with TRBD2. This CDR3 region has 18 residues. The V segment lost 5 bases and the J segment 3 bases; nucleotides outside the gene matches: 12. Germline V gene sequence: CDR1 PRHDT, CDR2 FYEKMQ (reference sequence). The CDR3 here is CASSHGLAGGHHYYEQYF. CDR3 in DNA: TGTGCCAGCAGCCACGGACTAGCGGGAGGCCACCATTACTACGAGCAGTACTTC.

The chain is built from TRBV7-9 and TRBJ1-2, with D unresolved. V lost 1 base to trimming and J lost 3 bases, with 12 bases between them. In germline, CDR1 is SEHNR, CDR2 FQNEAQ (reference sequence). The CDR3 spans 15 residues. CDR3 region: CASSLGQNLDYGYTF. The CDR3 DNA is TGTGCCAGCAGCTTAGGCCAGAACCTGGACTATGGCTACACCTTC.

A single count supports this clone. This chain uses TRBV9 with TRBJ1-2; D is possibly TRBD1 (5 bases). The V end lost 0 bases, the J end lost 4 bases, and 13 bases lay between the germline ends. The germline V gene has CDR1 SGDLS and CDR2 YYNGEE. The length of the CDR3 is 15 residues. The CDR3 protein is CASSVESGPIYGYTF. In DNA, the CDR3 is TGTGCCAGCAGCGTAGAATCAGGGCCAATCTATGGCTACACCTTC.

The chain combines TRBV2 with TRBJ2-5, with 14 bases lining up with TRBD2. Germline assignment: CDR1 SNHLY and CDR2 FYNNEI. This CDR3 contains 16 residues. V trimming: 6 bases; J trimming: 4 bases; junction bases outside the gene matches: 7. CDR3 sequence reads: CASRGGLAGVGETQYF. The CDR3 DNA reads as TGTGCCAGCAGGGGGGGACTAGCGGGAGTGGGAGAGACCCAGTACTTC.

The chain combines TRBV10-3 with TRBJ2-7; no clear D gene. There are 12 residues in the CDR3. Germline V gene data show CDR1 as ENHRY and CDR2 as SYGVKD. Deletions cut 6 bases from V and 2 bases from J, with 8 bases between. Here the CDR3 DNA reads TGTGCCATCAGCTTAAGAGCCTACGAGCAGTACTTC. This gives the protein CAISLRAYEQYF.

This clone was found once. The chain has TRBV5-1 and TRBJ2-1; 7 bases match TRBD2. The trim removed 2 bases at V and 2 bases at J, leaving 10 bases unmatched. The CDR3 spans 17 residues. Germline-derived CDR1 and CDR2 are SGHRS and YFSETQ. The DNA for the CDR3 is TGCGCCAGCAGCTTCAACCTAGCGGTCTCGACCTACAATGAGCAGTTCTTC. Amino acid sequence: CASSFNLAVSTYNEQFF.

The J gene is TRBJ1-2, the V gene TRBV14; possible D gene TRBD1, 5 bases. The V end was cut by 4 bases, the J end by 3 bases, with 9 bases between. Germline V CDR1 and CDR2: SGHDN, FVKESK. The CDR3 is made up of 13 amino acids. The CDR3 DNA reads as TGTGCCAGCAGCCCACAGGCTCACTATGGCTACACCTTC. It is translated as CASSPQAHYGYTF. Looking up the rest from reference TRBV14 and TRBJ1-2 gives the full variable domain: EAGVTQFPSHSVIEKGQTVTLRCDPISGHDNLYWYRRVMGKEIKFLLHFVKESKQDESGMPNNRFLAERTGGTYSTLKVQPAELEDSGVYFCASSPQAHYGYTFGSGTRLTVV.

CDR3 bases: TGTGCCAGCAGCAAAAACGGGAGTCCTTCCGGGGAGCTGTTTTTT. Amino acids: CASSKNGSPSGELFF. The chain couples TRBV7-8 to TRBJ2-2; a weak D match, TRBD2 (6 bases). The CDR3 length is 15 residues. V dropped 5 bases and J dropped 6 bases, with 16 bases sitting between them. CDR1 SGHVS and CDR2 FQNEAQ come from the germline V gene.

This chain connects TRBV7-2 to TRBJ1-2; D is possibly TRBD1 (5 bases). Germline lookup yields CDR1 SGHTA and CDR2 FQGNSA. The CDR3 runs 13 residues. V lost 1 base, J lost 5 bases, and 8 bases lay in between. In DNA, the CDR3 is TGTGCCAGCAGCTTAGAGGGGCAATATGGCTACACCTTC. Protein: CASSLEGQYGYTF.

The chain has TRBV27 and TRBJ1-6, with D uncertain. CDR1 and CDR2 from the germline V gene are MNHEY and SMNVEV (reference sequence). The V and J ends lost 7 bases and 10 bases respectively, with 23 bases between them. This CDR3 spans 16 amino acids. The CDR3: CASTSGPGPTRSPLHF. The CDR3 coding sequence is TGTGCCAGCACCTCCGGGCCGGGCCCTACGAGGTCACCCCTCCACTTT.

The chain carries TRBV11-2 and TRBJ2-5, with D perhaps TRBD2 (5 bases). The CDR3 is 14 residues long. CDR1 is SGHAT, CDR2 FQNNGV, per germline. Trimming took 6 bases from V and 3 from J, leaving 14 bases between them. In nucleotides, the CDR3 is TGTGCCAGCAGAGGAATAAGAGGGAAAGAGACCCAGTACTTC. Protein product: CASRGIRGKETQYF.

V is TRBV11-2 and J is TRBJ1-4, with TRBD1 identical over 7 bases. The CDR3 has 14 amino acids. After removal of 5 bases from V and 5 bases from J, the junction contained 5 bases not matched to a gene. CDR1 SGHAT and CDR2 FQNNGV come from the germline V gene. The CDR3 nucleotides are TGTGCCAGCAGCGGGGACAGCCTAAATGAAAAACTGTTTTTT. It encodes CASSGDSLNEKLFF.

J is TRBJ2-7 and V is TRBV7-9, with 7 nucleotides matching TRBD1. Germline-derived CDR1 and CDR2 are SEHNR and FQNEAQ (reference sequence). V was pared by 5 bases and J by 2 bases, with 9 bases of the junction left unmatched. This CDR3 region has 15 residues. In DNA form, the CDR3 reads TGTGCCAGCAGCCCCCAACAGGGGTCGGCCTACGAGCAGTACTTC. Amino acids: CASSPQQGSAYEQYF.